This T cell receptor beta chain was captured in a study of T cell changes during pregnancy in multiple sclerosis. V was trimmed by 6 bases and J by 4 bases, leaving 22 bases between them. Germline V gene sequence: CDR1 LNHDA, CDR2 SQIVND (reference sequence). CDR3 size: 16 residues. The data were produced by immunoSEQ multiplex PCR, yet TCRdb's version contains in-frame clones alone and is incomplete. The top ten clones hold roughly 0.58% of a sample with some 29,000 clones, about nine tenths of them seen once. V is TRBV19 and J is TRBJ2-7; possibly TRBD2 for D (5 bases). The material was CD4+ T cells from peripheral blood mononuclear cells, obtained in the first trimester of pregnancy. This receptor was identified in a female donor in good health, enrolled as a control in a pregnancy study. The CDR3 nucleotides read TGTGCCAGTAGCCCCTCCGGGATGGGTCGGTATTACGAGCAGTACTTC. Residues: CASSPSGMGRYYEQYF.